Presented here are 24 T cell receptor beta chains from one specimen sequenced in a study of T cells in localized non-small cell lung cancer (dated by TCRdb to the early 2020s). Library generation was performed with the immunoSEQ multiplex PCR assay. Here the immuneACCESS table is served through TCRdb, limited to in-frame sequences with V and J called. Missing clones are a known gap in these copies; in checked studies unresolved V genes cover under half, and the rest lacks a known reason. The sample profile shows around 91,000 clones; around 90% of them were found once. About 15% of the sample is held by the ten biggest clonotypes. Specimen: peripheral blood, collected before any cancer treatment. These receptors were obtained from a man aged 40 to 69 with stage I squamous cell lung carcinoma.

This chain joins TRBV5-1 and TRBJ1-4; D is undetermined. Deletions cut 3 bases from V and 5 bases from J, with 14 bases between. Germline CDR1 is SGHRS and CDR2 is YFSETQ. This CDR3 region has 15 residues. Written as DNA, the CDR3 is TGCGCCAGCAGCTCCGCGGGGATAGGAAATGAAAAACTGTTTTTT. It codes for CASSSAGIGNEKLFF.

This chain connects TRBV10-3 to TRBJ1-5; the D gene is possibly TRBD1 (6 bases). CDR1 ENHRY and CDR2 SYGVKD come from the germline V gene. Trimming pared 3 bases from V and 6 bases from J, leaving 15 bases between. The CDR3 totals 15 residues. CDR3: CAISEGDRFSQPQHF. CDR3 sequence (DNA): TGTGCCATCAGTGAAGGCGACAGGTTCAGTCAGCCCCAGCATTTT.

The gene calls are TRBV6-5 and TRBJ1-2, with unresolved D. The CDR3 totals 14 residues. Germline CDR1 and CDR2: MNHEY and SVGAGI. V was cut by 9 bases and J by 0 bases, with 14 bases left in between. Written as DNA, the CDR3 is TGTGCCAGTCGGGTGGGTCTGACTAACTATGGCTACACCTTC. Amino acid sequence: CASRVGLTNYGYTF.

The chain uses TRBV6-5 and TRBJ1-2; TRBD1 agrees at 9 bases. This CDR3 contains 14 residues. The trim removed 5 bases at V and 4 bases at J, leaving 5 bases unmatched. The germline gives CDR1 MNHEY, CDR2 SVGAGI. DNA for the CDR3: TGTGCCAGCAGTAGCCCGGGACAGGGCTATGGCTACACCTTC. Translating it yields CASSSPGQGYGYTF.

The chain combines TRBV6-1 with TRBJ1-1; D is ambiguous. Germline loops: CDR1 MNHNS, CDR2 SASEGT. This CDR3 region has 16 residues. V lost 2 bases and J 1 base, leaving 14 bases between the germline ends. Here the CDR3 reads CASSEPLPGRNTEAFF. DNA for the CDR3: TGTGCCAGCAGTGAACCGCTACCCGGCAGGAACACTGAAGCTTTCTTT.

CDR3 sequence reads: CASSFTGTKGETQYF. CDR3 coding DNA: TGCGCCAGCAGCTTTACCGGGACTAAGGGAGAGACCCAGTACTTC. V and J are TRBV4-3 and TRBJ2-5, with 7 bases aligning to TRBD2. CDR1 and CDR2 from the germline V gene are LGHNA and YSLEER. Trimming cost V 5 bases and J 4 bases; bases outside gene matches: 10. The CDR3 is made up of 15 amino acids.

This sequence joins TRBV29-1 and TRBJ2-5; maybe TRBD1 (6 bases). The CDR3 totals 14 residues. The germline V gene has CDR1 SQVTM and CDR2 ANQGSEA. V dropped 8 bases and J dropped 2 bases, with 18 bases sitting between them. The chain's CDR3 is CSPRGWGTQETQYF. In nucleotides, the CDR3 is TGCAGCCCGAGGGGCTGGGGGACACAAGAGACCCAGTACTTC.

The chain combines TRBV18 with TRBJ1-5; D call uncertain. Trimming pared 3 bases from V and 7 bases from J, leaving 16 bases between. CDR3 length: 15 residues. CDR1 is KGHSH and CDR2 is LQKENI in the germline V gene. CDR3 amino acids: CASSPNLGSGQPQHF. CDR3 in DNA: TGTGCCAGCTCACCGAATTTGGGATCGGGGCAGCCCCAGCATTTT.

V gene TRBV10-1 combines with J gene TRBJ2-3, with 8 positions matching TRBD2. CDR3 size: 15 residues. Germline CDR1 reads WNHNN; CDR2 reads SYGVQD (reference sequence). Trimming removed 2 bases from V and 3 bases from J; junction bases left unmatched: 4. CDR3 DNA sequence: TGCGCCAGCAGTGAGGAGGTAGCGGGAACAGATACGCAGTATTTT. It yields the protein CASSEEVAGTDTQYF.

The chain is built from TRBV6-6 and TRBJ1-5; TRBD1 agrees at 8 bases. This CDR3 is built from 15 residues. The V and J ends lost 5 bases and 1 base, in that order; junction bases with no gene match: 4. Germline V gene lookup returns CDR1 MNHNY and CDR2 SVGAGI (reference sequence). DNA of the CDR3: TGTGCCAGCAGTAGGACAGGGCAGAGCAATCAGCCCCAGCATTTT. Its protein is CASSRTGQSNQPQHF.

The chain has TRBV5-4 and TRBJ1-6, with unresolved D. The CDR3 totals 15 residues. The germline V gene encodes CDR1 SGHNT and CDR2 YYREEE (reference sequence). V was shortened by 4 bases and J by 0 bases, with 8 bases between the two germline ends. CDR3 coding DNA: TGTGCCAGCAGCAAACAAAGCTCCTATAATTCACCCCTCCACTTT. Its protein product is CASSKQSSYNSPLHF.

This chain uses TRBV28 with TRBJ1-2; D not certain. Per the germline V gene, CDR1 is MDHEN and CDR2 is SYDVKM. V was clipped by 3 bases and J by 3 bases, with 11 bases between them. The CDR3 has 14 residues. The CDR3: CASSLGGSYYGYTF. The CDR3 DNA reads TGTGCCAGCAGTTTGGGCGGCAGCTACTATGGCTACACCTTC.

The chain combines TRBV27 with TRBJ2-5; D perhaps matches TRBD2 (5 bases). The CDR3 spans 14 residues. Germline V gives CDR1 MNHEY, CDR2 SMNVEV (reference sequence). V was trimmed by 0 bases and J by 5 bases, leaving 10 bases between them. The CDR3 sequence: CASSLSGRKETQYF. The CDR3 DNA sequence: TGTGCCAGCAGTTTATCTGGGAGAAAGGAGACCCAGTACTTC.

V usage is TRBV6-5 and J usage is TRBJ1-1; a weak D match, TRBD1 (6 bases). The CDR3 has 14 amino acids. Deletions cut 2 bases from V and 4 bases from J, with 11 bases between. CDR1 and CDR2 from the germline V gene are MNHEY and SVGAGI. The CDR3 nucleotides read TGTGCCAGCAGTTACGGGGGGGCAGGCACTGAAGCTTTCTTT. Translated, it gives CASSYGGAGTEAFF.

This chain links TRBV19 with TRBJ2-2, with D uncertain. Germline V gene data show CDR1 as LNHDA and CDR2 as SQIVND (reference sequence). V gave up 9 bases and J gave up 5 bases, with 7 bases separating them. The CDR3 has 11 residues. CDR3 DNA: TGTGCCAGCTCGACTACCGGGGAGCTGTTTTTT. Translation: CASSTTGELFF.

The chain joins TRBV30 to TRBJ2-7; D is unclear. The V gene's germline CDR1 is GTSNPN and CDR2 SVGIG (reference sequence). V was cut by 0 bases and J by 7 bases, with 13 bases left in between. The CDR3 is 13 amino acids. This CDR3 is CAWSVQIGREQYF. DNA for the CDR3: TGTGCCTGGAGTGTACAAATAGGGCGGGAGCAGTACTTC.

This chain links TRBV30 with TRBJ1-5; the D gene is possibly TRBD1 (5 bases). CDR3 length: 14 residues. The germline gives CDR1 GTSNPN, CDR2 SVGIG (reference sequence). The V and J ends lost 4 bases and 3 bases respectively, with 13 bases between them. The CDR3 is CAWIDSGDNQPQHF. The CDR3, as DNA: TGTGCCTGGATCGACAGCGGTGACAATCAGCCCCAGCATTTT.

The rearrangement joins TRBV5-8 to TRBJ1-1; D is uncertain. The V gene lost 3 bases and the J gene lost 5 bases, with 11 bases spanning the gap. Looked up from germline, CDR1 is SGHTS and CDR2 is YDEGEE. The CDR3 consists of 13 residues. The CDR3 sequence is CASSSRERTEAFF. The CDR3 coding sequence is TGTGCCAGCAGCTCCCGGGAAAGGACTGAAGCTTTCTTT.

The CDR3 spells CASSDGTGMSETQYF. In DNA form, the CDR3 reads TGCGCCAGCAGTGATGGGACAGGGATGTCAGAGACCCAGTACTTC. This rearrangement joins TRBV10-2 to TRBJ2-5; 9 bases agree with TRBD1. The V segment lost 3 bases and the J segment 4 bases; nucleotides outside the gene matches: 6. Germline assignment: CDR1 WSHSY and CDR2 SAAADI. This CDR3 has 15 residues.

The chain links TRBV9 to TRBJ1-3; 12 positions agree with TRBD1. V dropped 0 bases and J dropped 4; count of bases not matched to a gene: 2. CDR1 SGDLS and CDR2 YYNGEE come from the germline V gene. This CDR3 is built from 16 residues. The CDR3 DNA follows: TGTGCCAGCAGCGTAGGGGGACAGGGGGCAGGAAACACCATATATTTT. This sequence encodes CASSVGGQGAGNTIYF.

CDR3 protein: CASSLTAGTGPGGANVLTF. The CDR3 DNA reads TGTGCCAGCAGCTTAACTGCCGGGACAGGGCCCGGTGGGGCCAACGTCCTGACTTTC. The V and J genes are TRBV5-6 and TRBJ2-6; TRBD1 matches at 9 bases. CDR3 length: 19 amino acids. The J segment lost 3 bases and the V segment lost 2 bases, leaving 12 bases of the junction unmatched. From germline, CDR1 is SGHDT and CDR2 YYEEEE.

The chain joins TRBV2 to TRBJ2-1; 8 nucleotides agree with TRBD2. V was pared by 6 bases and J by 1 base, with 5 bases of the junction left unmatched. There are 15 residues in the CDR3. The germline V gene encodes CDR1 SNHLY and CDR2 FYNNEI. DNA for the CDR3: TGTGCCAGCAGGAGCGGGGGTGGGTCCTACAATGAGCAGTTCTTC. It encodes CASRSGGGSYNEQFF. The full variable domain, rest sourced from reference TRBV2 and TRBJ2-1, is EPEVTQTPSHQVTQMGQEVILRCVPISNHLYFYWYRQILGQKVEFLVSFYNNEISEKSEIFDDQFSVERPDGSNFTLKIRSTKLEDSAMYFCASRSGGGSYNEQFFGPGTRLTVL.

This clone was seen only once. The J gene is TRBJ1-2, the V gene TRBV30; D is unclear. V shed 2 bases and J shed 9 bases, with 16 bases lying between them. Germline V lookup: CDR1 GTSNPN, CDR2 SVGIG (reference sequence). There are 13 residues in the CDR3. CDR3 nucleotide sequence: TGTGCCTGGAGTCTCCGAGAGGTGGGTAGCTACACCTTC. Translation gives CAWSLREVGSYTF.

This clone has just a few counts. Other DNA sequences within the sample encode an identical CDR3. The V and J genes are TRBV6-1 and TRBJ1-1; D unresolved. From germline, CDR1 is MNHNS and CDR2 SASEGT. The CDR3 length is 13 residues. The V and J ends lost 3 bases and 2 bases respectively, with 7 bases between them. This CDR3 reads CASSEQPNTEAFF. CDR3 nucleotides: TGTGCCAGCAGTGAGCAACCCAACACTGAAGCTTTCTTT.